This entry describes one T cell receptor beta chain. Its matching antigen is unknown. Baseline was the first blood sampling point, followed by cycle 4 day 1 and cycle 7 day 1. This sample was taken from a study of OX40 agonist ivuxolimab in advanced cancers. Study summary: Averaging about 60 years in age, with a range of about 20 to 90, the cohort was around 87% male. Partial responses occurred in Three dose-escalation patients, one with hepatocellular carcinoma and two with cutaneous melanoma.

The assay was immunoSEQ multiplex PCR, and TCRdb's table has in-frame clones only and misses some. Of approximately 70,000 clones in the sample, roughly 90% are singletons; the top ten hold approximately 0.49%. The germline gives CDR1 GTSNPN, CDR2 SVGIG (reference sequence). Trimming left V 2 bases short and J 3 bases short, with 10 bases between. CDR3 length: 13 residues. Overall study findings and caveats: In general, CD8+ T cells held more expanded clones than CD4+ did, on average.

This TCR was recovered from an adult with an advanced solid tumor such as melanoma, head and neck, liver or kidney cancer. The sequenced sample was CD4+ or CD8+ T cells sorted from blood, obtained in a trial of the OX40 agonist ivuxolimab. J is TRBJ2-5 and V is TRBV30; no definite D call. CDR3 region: CAWSPSLEETQYF. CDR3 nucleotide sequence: TGTGCCTGGAGTCCCTCCCTGGAAGAGACCCAGTACTTC.